A selection of T cell receptor beta chains follows, all from one sample in a study of Graves' ophthalmopathy and Graves' hyperthyroidism. TCRdb re-derived calls from the multiplex PCR reads in MiXCR, one entry per CDR3 protein. This table has over a million distinct CDR3 sequences, less than 45% appearing once. What was sequenced was peripheral blood or thyroid tissue (not recorded which). The receptors derive from an adult man with Graves' hyperthyroidism. Both conserved end residues are part of each CDR3. Fields, in order: V gene, J gene, D gene, clone size, CDR3 protein, CDR3 DNA. D genes are given only for firm matches. Size is stated for part of the rows, as once, few or many counts, or as a class when the clone is expanded.

v_gene: TRBV6-5; j_gene: TRBJ2-7; d_gene: -; abundance: many; CDR3aa: CASRPPVETYEQYF; CDR3nt: TGTGCCAGCAGACCCCCTGTAGAGACCTACGAGCAGTACTTC
v_gene: TRBV6-5; j_gene: TRBJ1-6; d_gene: -; abundance: -; CDR3aa: CASTKTNYNSPLHF; CDR3nt: TGTGCCAGCACTAAGACCAACTATAATTCACCCCTCCACTTT
v_gene: TRBV10-2; j_gene: TRBJ2-7; d_gene: -; abundance: many; CDR3aa: CASSAGLEQYF; CDR3nt: TGCGCCAGCAGTGCTGGGCTCGAGCAGTACTTC
v_gene: TRBV7-2; j_gene: TRBJ1-1; d_gene: TRBD1; abundance: -; CDR3aa: CASSLVRGDRNTEAFF; CDR3nt: TGTGCCAGCAGCTTAGTTAGGGGGGACAGGAACACTGAAGCTTTCTTT
v_gene: TRBV19; j_gene: TRBJ2-7; d_gene: -; abundance: many; CDR3aa: CASNGGHEQYF; CDR3nt: TGTGCCAGTAACGGGGGCCACGAGCAGTACTTC
v_gene: TRBV5-1; j_gene: TRBJ2-2; d_gene: -; abundance: many; CDR3aa: CASSRMNRVKDGELFF; CDR3nt: TGCGCCAGCAGCCGGATGAACAGGGTCAAGGACGGGGAGCTGTTTTTT
v_gene: TRBV2; j_gene: TRBJ2-6; d_gene: TRBD1; abundance: -; CDR3aa: CASSPWTGGANVLTF; CDR3nt: TGTGCCAGCAGTCCATGGACAGGGGGGGCCAACGTCCTGACTTTC
v_gene: TRBV5-1; j_gene: TRBJ2-7; d_gene: TRBD1; abundance: once; CDR3aa: CASSWGQGGEQYF; CDR3nt: TGCGCCAGCAGCTGGGGACAGGGCGGCGAGCAGTACTTC
v_gene: TRBV28; j_gene: TRBJ1-1; d_gene: -; abundance: many; CDR3aa: CASGGGALNTEAFF; CDR3nt: TGTGCCAGCGGAGGTGGGGCCCTGAACACTGAAGCTTTCTTT
v_gene: TRBV6-6; j_gene: TRBJ1-1; d_gene: TRBD1; abundance: -; CDR3aa: CASSFLGTGAFF; CDR3nt: TGTGCCAGCAGTTTTTTGGGGACAGGGGCTTTCTTT
v_gene: TRBV10-3; j_gene: TRBJ1-6; d_gene: -; abundance: few; CDR3aa: CAIRSNSPLHF; CDR3nt: TGTGCCATCAGGAGTAATTCACCCCTCCACTTT
v_gene: TRBV11-2; j_gene: TRBJ2-5; d_gene: TRBD2; abundance: many; CDR3aa: CASSLSWTSRETQYF; CDR3nt: TGTGCCAGCAGCTTATCTTGGACTAGCCGAGAGACCCAGTACTTC
v_gene: TRBV11-2; j_gene: TRBJ1-1; d_gene: -; abundance: few; CDR3aa: CASSLARVRFMNTEAFF; CDR3nt: TGTGCCAGCAGCTTAGCACGGGTTAGATTCATGAACACTGAAGCTTTCTTT
v_gene: TRBV6-5; j_gene: TRBJ1-4; d_gene: -; abundance: -; CDR3aa: CASSASRGEKLFF; CDR3nt: TGTGCCAGCAGTGCTTCCAGGGGAGAAAAACTGTTTTTT
v_gene: TRBV5-1; j_gene: TRBJ1-2; d_gene: TRBD1; abundance: many; CDR3aa: CASSLRGQSGYTF; CDR3nt: TGCGCCAGCAGCTTGAGGGGACAGAGTGGCTACACCTTC
v_gene: TRBV7-2; j_gene: TRBJ1-1; d_gene: -; abundance: many; CDR3aa: CASSSGFF; CDR3nt: TGTGCCAGCAGCTCCGGTTTCTTT
v_gene: TRBV7-8; j_gene: TRBJ2-5; d_gene: -; abundance: many; CDR3aa: CASSRPWGPQETQYF; CDR3nt: TGTGCCAGCAGCCGTCCCTGGGGGCCCCAAGAGACCCAGTACTTC
v_gene: TRBV30; j_gene: TRBJ1-1; d_gene: TRBD1; abundance: many; CDR3aa: CASWTGVEAFF; CDR3nt: TGTGCCTCATGGACAGGGGTTGAAGCTTTCTTT
v_gene: TRBV5-4; j_gene: TRBJ1-2; d_gene: -; abundance: many; CDR3aa: CASSRSDGGYGYTF; CDR3nt: TGTGCCAGCAGCCGCAGTGACGGGGGCTATGGCTACACCTTC
v_gene: TRBV28; j_gene: TRBJ2-7; d_gene: -; abundance: -; CDR3aa: CASSPGEMYEQYF; CDR3nt: TGTGCCAGCAGTCCGGGAGAGATGTACGAGCAGTACTTC
v_gene: TRBV20-1; j_gene: TRBJ1-3; d_gene: -; abundance: few; CDR3aa: CSARRPVLSGNTIYF; CDR3nt: TGCAGTGCTAGAAGGCCAGTCCTCTCTGGAAACACCATATATTTT
v_gene: TRBV7-2; j_gene: TRBJ1-1; d_gene: -; abundance: many; CDR3aa: CASNQNGGHTEAFF; CDR3nt: TGTGCCAGCAACCAGAATGGGGGGCACACTGAAGCTTTCTTT
v_gene: TRBV7-6; j_gene: TRBJ2-5; d_gene: -; abundance: -; CDR3aa: CASSLDPTGVETQYF; CDR3nt: TGTGCCAGCAGCTTAGATCCGACAGGTGTTGAGACCCAGTACTTC
v_gene: TRBV2; j_gene: TRBJ1-5; d_gene: TRBD1; abundance: -; CDR3aa: CASGGTGGDQPQHF; CDR3nt: TGTGCCAGCGGCGGGACAGGGGGGGATCAGCCCCAGCATTTT
v_gene: TRBV20-1; j_gene: TRBJ2-7; d_gene: TRBD2; abundance: -; CDR3aa: CSAKNPGLATYEQYF; CDR3nt: TGCAGTGCTAAAAACCCGGGACTAGCGACCTACGAGCAGTACTTC
v_gene: TRBV29-1; j_gene: TRBJ1-2; d_gene: -; abundance: -; CDR3aa: CSVERGDLRGYTF; CDR3nt: TGCAGCGTTGAACGAGGGGACTTGCGTGGCTACACCTTC
v_gene: TRBV25-1; j_gene: TRBJ2-1; d_gene: TRBD1; abundance: -; CDR3aa: CASSEWGQGSYNEQFF; CDR3nt: TGTGCCAGCAGTGAATGGGGACAGGGATCCTACAATGAGCAGTTCTTC
v_gene: TRBV5-1; j_gene: TRBJ2-2; d_gene: TRBD1; abundance: many; CDR3aa: CASSPHGQGGTGELFF; CDR3nt: TGCGCCAGCAGCCCCCACGGACAGGGCGGGACCGGGGAGCTGTTTTTT
v_gene: TRBV20-1; j_gene: TRBJ1-5; d_gene: TRBD1; abundance: few; CDR3aa: CSARVGQGVSQPQHF; CDR3nt: TGCAGTGCTAGGGTAGGACAGGGGGTGAGTCAGCCCCAGCATTTT
v_gene: TRBV12-3/TRBV12-4; j_gene: TRBJ1-2; d_gene: -; abundance: many; CDR3aa: CASRVANYGYTF; CDR3nt: TGTGCCAGCAGGGTGGCTAACTATGGCTACACCTTC
v_gene: TRBV7-8; j_gene: TRBJ2-7; d_gene: -; abundance: -; CDR3aa: CASSWAGYEQYF; CDR3nt: TGTGCCAGCAGCTGGGCAGGCTACGAGCAGTACTTC
v_gene: TRBV7-6; j_gene: TRBJ2-5; d_gene: -; abundance: many; CDR3aa: CASSLGGPTGTQYF; CDR3nt: TGTGCCAGCAGCTTAGGTGGGCCCACCGGGACCCAGTACTTC
v_gene: TRBV5-1; j_gene: TRBJ2-5; d_gene: TRBD1; abundance: -; CDR3aa: CASSLDTGTGTEYQETQYF; CDR3nt: TGCGCCAGCAGCTTGGATACCGGGACAGGGACAGAGTACCAAGAGACCCAGTACTTC
v_gene: TRBV7-9; j_gene: TRBJ2-7; d_gene: TRBD1; abundance: few; CDR3aa: CASSSSTGVGEQYF; CDR3nt: TGTGCCAGCAGCTCCTCGACAGGGGTCGGCGAGCAGTACTTC
v_gene: TRBV6-5; j_gene: TRBJ2-7; d_gene: TRBD2; abundance: -; CDR3aa: CASSTGGGLAGEYEQYF; CDR3nt: TGTGCCAGCAGTACGGGAGGCGGACTAGCGGGGGAATACGAGCAGTACTTC
v_gene: TRBV20-1; j_gene: TRBJ2-3; d_gene: -; abundance: -; CDR3aa: CSADEPGGTDTQYF; CDR3nt: TGCAGTGCTGATGAACCGGGGGGCACAGATACGCAGTATTTT
v_gene: TRBV29-1; j_gene: TRBJ2-5; d_gene: TRBD2; abundance: -; CDR3aa: CSVEVSGRPLGETQYF; CDR3nt: TGCAGCGTTGAAGTTAGCGGGAGGCCCCTAGGCGAGACCCAGTACTTC
v_gene: TRBV27; j_gene: TRBJ1-6; d_gene: TRBD1; abundance: few; CDR3aa: CASSTTGTGINSPLHF; CDR3nt: TGTGCCAGCAGTACCACTGGGACAGGGATTAATTCACCCCTCCACTTT
v_gene: TRBV5-1; j_gene: TRBJ1-6; d_gene: -; abundance: -; CDR3aa: CASSLWSENNSPLHF; CDR3nt: TGCGCCAGCAGCTTGTGGTCAGAGAATAATTCACCCCTCCACTTT
v_gene: TRBV9; j_gene: TRBJ1-1; d_gene: -; abundance: -; CDR3aa: CASSVARGNTEAFF; CDR3nt: TGTGCCAGCAGCGTAGCGCGAGGGAACACTGAAGCTTTCTTT
v_gene: TRBV5-8; j_gene: TRBJ2-7; d_gene: -; abundance: few; CDR3aa: CASSRTPGSSYEQYF; CDR3nt: TGTGCCAGCAGCCGAACCCCGGGGAGCTCCTACGAGCAGTACTTC
v_gene: TRBV9; j_gene: TRBJ2-7; d_gene: -; abundance: -; CDR3aa: CASSVGADSYEQYF; CDR3nt: TGTGCCAGCAGCGTGGGGGCGGACTCCTACGAGCAGTACTTC
v_gene: TRBV9; j_gene: TRBJ2-5; d_gene: TRBD1; abundance: -; CDR3aa: CASSIWTGGTETQYF; CDR3nt: TGTGCCAGCAGCATATGGACAGGGGGCACGGAGACCCAGTACTTC